One and the same sample provided the 19 T cell receptor beta chains below, sequenced in a study of cytomegalovirus exposure and HLA in healthy donors. Both 60 Vbeta primers and 13 Jbeta primers went into the PCR. Sequencing used immunoSEQ multiplex PCR; TCRdb keeps in-frame clones, though not all of them. In the table there are under 200,000 clones, roughly 87% of which are singletons. Specimen: PBMCs. The receptors here all came from a boy aged 2 to 9 in good health and CMV-seronegative.

The rearrangement links TRBV11-2 to TRBJ1-1; tentatively, D is TRBD1 (6 bases). Germline V gene data show CDR1 as SGHAT and CDR2 as FQNNGV. The CDR3 length is 17 residues. V lost 5 bases and J 1 base, leaving 20 bases between the germline ends. CDR3 coding DNA: TGTGCCAGCAGCCCGGAGGATGGGGGCCCTTGGAACACTGAAGCTTTCTTT. Protein product: CASSPEDGGPWNTEAFF.

The J gene is TRBJ2-3, the V gene TRBV14; D is uncertain. Per the germline V gene, CDR1 is SGHDN and CDR2 is FVKESK. This CDR3 comprises 13 residues. V was shortened by 2 bases and J by 2 bases, with 5 bases between the two germline ends. The CDR3 here is CASSQINTDTQYF. The CDR3 DNA follows: TGTGCCAGCAGCCAAATAAACACAGATACGCAGTATTTT. Looking up the rest from reference TRBV14 and TRBJ2-3 gives the full variable domain: EAGVTQFPSHSVIEKGQTVTLRCDPISGHDNLYWYRRVMGKEIKFLLHFVKESKQDESGMPNNRFLAERTGGTYSTLKVQPAELEDSGVYFCASSQINTDTQYFGPGTRLTVL.

Comment on this clone: At one of its ends the junction is not consistent with the germline gene, which may arise from a read error. CDR3 loop: CSSSSQGGAGAYGYTF. CDR3 nucleotides: TGTTCCAGCAGCTCCCAAGGGGGGGCAGGGGCGTATGGCTACACCTTC. The chain has TRBV7-9 and TRBJ1-2, with D possibly TRBD1 on 6 matching bases. Germline V gene lookup returns CDR1 SEHNR and CDR2 FQNEAQ (reference sequence). The CDR3 spans 16 residues.

This clone has a handful of counts. V is TRBV5-1 and J is TRBJ2-6; TRBD2 is a possible D gene (5 bases). The CDR3 totals 15 residues. Germline V gene lookup returns CDR1 SGHRS and CDR2 YFSETQ. V lost 2 bases and J lost 4, with 10 bases in between. The CDR3 protein is CASSFGRAGANVLTF. Written as DNA, the CDR3 is TGCGCCAGCAGCTTCGGGCGGGCAGGGGCCAACGTCCTGACTTTC.

This clone was found once. V and J are TRBV10-2 and TRBJ1-1; 7 positions agree with TRBD1. Per the germline V gene, CDR1 is WSHSY and CDR2 is SAAADI. The length of the CDR3 is 12 residues. The ends lost 7 bases at V and 8 bases at J; junction bases unmatched: 7. The CDR3 protein is CASKQGTAEAFF. CDR3 coding DNA: TGCGCCAGCAAACAGGGGACCGCAGAAGCTTTCTTT.

The chain employs TRBV7-9 and TRBJ2-1, with TRBD2 identical over 10 bases. Losses at the gene ends were 4 bases for V and 4 bases for J; bases not matched to a gene: 7. The germline CDR1 and CDR2 sequences are SEHNR and FQNEAQ (reference sequence). The length of the CDR3 is 16 residues. CDR3 nucleotides: TGTGCCAGCAGCTCAGTAGCGGGGGGAGGTTACAATGAGCAGTTCTTC. Its translation: CASSSVAGGGYNEQFF.

Comment on this clone: At one end, the junction sequence differs from germline, possibly due to a read error. The CDR3 loop is CASTSGLAAPLAF. The CDR3 nucleotides are TGTGCCAGCACCTCCGGGCTAGCGGCCCCTCTCGCTTTC. The rearrangement uses TRBV28 and TRBJ2-7; 7 bases are shared with TRBD2. The CDR3 has 13 residues. Germline assignment: CDR1 MDHEN and CDR2 SYDVKM.

This chain joins TRBV29-1 and TRBJ2-5; D is ambiguous. The germline gives CDR1 SQVTM, CDR2 ANQGSEA. The CDR3 consists of 11 residues. Trimming left V 6 bases short and J 1 base short, with 6 bases between. Written as DNA, the CDR3 is TGCAGCGTCTCAGTCCAAGAGACCCAGTACTTC. Translated, it gives CSVSVQETQYF. Looking up the rest from reference TRBV29-1 and TRBJ2-5 gives the full variable domain: SAVISQKPSRDICQRGTSLTIQCQVDSQVTMMFWYRQQPGQSLTLIATANQGSEATYESGFVIDKFPISRPNLTFSTLTVSNMSPEDSSIYLCSVSVQETQYFGPGTRLLVL.

The rearrangement uses TRBV19 and TRBJ1-5, with no clear D. In germline, CDR1 is LNHDA, CDR2 SQIVND (reference sequence). V dropped 0 bases and J dropped 5 bases, with 8 bases sitting between them. The length of the CDR3 is 14 residues. The CDR3 region is CASSIDDEDQPQHF. The DNA for the CDR3 is TGTGCCAGTAGTATAGATGATGAGGATCAGCCCCAGCATTTT. The full variable domain, in which reference TRBV19 and TRBJ1-5 provide the parts outside the CDR3, is DGGITQSPKYLFRKEGQNVTLSCEQNLNHDAMYWYRQDPGQGLRLIYYSQIVNDFQKGDIAEGYSVSREKKESFPLTVTSAQKNPTAFYLCASSIDDEDQPQHFGDGTRLSIL.

This clone was picked up one time. This chain joins TRBV28 and TRBJ2-7; a possible D gene is TRBD1 (6 bases). The ends were cut back, 2 bases at V and 1 base at J, with 15 bases in the middle. The CDR3 is 16 amino acids. Germline V CDR1 and CDR2: MDHEN, SYDVKM. The CDR3 nucleotides are TGTGCCAGCAGTTTACGCCCAAACAGGGTTTCCTACGAGCAGTACTTC. It specifies CASSLRPNRVSYEQYF.

CDR3 residues: CTSSPNPQGPYEQYF. The CDR3 DNA follows: TGCACCAGCAGCCCGAACCCTCAGGGCCCCTACGAGCAGTACTTC. The genes are TRBV1 and TRBJ2-7; TRBD1 is taken as the D call from the table, unchecked against the DNA. TRBV1 counts as a pseudogene. The CDR3 has 15 residues.

This clone was observed once. The CDR3 DNA reads TGTGCCACTGCGGGGGGGGCAACTAATGAAAAACTGTTTTTT. It translates to CATAGGATNEKLFF. The gene calls are TRBV28 and TRBJ1-4; possible D gene TRBD1, 5 bases. The CDR3 totals 14 residues. The V and J ends lost 10 bases and 0 bases respectively, with 12 bases between them. CDR1 MDHEN and CDR2 SYDVKM come from the germline V gene.

The V gene is TRBV21-1, the J gene TRBJ2-1; TRBD2 is the table's D call and was not checked against the DNA. TRBV21-1 is tagged as a pseudogene. CDR3 length equals 16 residues. CDR3 nucleotides: TGTGCCAGCAGCCCCCTCGTAGGTCTAGCGCCCAATGAGCAGTTCTTC. This sequence encodes CASSPLVGLAPNEQFF.

The CDR3 DNA sequence: TGTGCCTGGATTACCCCCCGGACAGGGGTTGGGGGTTCTGGAAACACCATATATTTT. Protein: CAWITPRTGVGGSGNTIYF. The chain joins TRBV30 to TRBJ1-3; 9 bases align to TRBD1. Germline-derived CDR1 and CDR2 are GTSNPN and SVGIG (reference sequence). The CDR3 is made up of 19 amino acids. V dropped 4 bases and J dropped 1; count of bases not matched to a gene: 17.

V is TRBV7-3 and J is TRBJ2-5; D perhaps matches TRBD2 (6 bases). Trimming took off 3 bases at V and 2 bases at J, with 13 bases between the two ends. The CDR3 runs to 15 residues. Germline assignment: CDR1 SGHTA and CDR2 FQGTGA. CDR3 sequence reads: CASSLSGGVQETQYF. The CDR3 region has the DNA TGTGCCAGCAGCTTGTCAGGAGGGGTGCAAGAGACCCAGTACTTC.

The V call is TRBV9, the J call TRBJ2-3; D possibly corresponds to TRBD1 (5 bases). V was trimmed by 4 bases and J by 5 bases, leaving 20 bases between them. This CDR3 has 16 residues. Germline loops: CDR1 SGDLS, CDR2 YYNGEE. The CDR3 bases are TGTGCCAGCAGCAGTTTGGCGGAACAGGTCTTAGATACGCAGTATTTT. This translates into CASSSLAEQVLDTQYF. Drawing the rest from reference TRBV9 and TRBJ2-3, the complete variable domain is DSGVTQTPKHLITATGQRVTLRCSPRSGDLSVYWYQQSLDQGLQFLIQYYNGEERAKGNILERFSAQQFPDLHSELNLSSLELGDSALYFCASSSLAEQVLDTQYFGPGTRLTVL.

This CDR3 is CASRNRGDNIQYF. The CDR3 bases are TGTGCCAGTAGGAACAGGGGAGATAACATTCAGTACTTC. V and J are TRBV19 and TRBJ2-4; TRBD1 matches 7 bases. Trimming took 6 bases from V and 7 from J; bases not matched to a gene: 6. In germline, CDR1 is LNHDA, CDR2 SQIVND (reference sequence). CDR3 length: 13 amino acids. The full variable domain, with the rest looked up from reference TRBV19 and TRBJ2-4, is DGGITQSPKYLFRKEGQNVTLSCEQNLNHDAMYWYRQDPGQGLRLIYYSQIVNDFQKGDIAEGYSVSREKKESFPLTVTSAQKNPTAFYLCASRNRGDNIQYFGAGTRLSVL.

The V gene is TRBV28, the J gene TRBJ2-2; a weak D match, TRBD1 (7 bases). The CDR3 covers 17 residues. CDR1 is MDHEN and CDR2 is SYDVKM in the germline V gene. V was pared by 7 bases and J by 1 base, with 19 bases between. This CDR3 reads CASNLGFRGENTGELFF. For the CDR3, the DNA is TGTGCCAGCAATCTCGGGTTCAGGGGGGAGAACACCGGGGAGCTGTTTTTT.

V usage is TRBV9 and J usage is TRBJ1-2; TRBD1 aligns across 7 bases. This CDR3 contains 15 residues. Unmatched junction bases numbered 8, after V lost 4 bases and J lost 2 bases. In germline, CDR1 is SGDLS, CDR2 YYNGEE. CDR3 sequence reads: CASSFSTGKNYGYTF. The CDR3 DNA sequence: TGTGCCAGCAGCTTTTCGACAGGGAAAAACTATGGCTACACCTTC.